Listed below are T cell receptor beta chains from one sample, sequenced in a study of technical replicates of blood from several donors. TCRdb's table, derived via immunoSEQ multiplex PCR, lists solely in-frame clones and lacks some. The top ten clones hold under 5% of a sample with under 65,000 clones, 92% of them seen once. Material: PBMCs. Source of these receptors: a human donor in good health. Some clones in this sample may be carry-over from other donors' samples. The CDR3 runs from the conserved cysteine through the conserved F or W. The D gene is left open where the match is weak. Clone size is given for some rows only: seen once, a few or many times, or a class if the clone is expanded.

CDR3aa: CASSITGPTEQYF; CDR3nt: TGCGCCAGCAGCATCACAGGACCGACCGAGCAGTACTTC; d_gene: NA; v_gene: TRBV5-1; abundance: NA; j_gene: TRBJ2-7
CDR3aa: CASTREGDTAYGYTF; CDR3nt: TGTGCCAGCACCCGAGAGGGGGACACAGCCTATGGCTACACCTTC; d_gene: NA; v_gene: TRBV2; abundance: NA; j_gene: TRBJ1-2
CDR3aa: CASSFYYSYEQYF; CDR3nt: TGTGCCAGCAGCTTTTATTACAGCTACGAGCAGTACTTC; d_gene: NA; v_gene: TRBV5-6; abundance: NA; j_gene: TRBJ2-7
CDR3aa: CARMVGTQPYEQYF; CDR3nt: TGTGCCAGGATGGTGGGGACTCAACCCTACGAGCAGTACTTC; d_gene: NA; v_gene: TRBV19; abundance: NA; j_gene: TRBJ2-7
CDR3aa: CAWSVTVVNEQFF; CDR3nt: TGTGCCTGGAGTGTAACGGTTGTCAATGAGCAGTTCTTC; d_gene: NA; v_gene: TRBV30; abundance: few; j_gene: TRBJ2-1
CDR3aa: CASSFYGFGYEQYF; CDR3nt: TGTGCCAGCAGCTTTTACGGGTTCGGTTACGAGCAGTACTTC; d_gene: NA; v_gene: TRBV5-5; abundance: NA; j_gene: TRBJ2-7
CDR3aa: CAWSVFRGTEAFF; CDR3nt: TGTGCCTGGAGTGTATTCCGGGGCACTGAAGCTTTCTTT; d_gene: NA; v_gene: TRBV30; abundance: NA; j_gene: TRBJ1-1
CDR3aa: CASSPRAGTSGSGEQFF; CDR3nt: TGTGCCAGCAGCCCACGAGCCGGGACTAGCGGGAGCGGTGAGCAGTTCTTC; d_gene: TRBD2; v_gene: TRBV7-3; abundance: NA; j_gene: TRBJ2-1
CDR3aa: CASSLEDRLSYEQYF; CDR3nt: TGTGCCAGCAGCTTGGAGGACAGGCTCTCCTACGAGCAGTACTTC; d_gene: TRBD1; v_gene: TRBV5-5; abundance: NA; j_gene: TRBJ2-7
CDR3aa: CATSRAPSDSSYEQYF; CDR3nt: TGTGCCACCAGCAGAGCCCCTAGTGACAGCTCCTACGAGCAGTACTTC; d_gene: NA; v_gene: TRBV15; abundance: NA; j_gene: TRBJ2-7
CDR3aa: CASSQGLLAGTYTQYF; CDR3nt: TGTGCCAGCAGCCAAGGTCTTCTAGCCGGCACGTATACGCAGTATTTT; d_gene: NA; v_gene: TRBV4-2; abundance: NA; j_gene: TRBJ2-3
CDR3aa: CASSLRVAGGRWTDTQYF; CDR3nt: TGTGCCAGCAGCTTAAGAGTAGCGGGAGGGAGGTGGACAGATACGCAGTATTTT; d_gene: TRBD2; v_gene: TRBV13; abundance: once; j_gene: TRBJ2-3
CDR3aa: CASSPGIVVKKDSVQYF; CDR3nt: TGTGCCAGCAGCCCGGGAATAGTGGTGAAGAAGGATAGTGTGCAGTATTTT; d_gene: NA; v_gene: TRBV5-4; abundance: few; j_gene: TRBJ2-3
CDR3aa: CASSPVRAYEQYF; CDR3nt: TGTGCCAGCAGCCCCGTCAGGGCCTACGAGCAGTACTTC; d_gene: NA; v_gene: TRBV7-2; abundance: NA; j_gene: TRBJ2-7
CDR3aa: CASSQAAAATDTQYF; CDR3nt: TGCGCCAGCAGCCAAGCCGCAGCGGCCACAGATACGCAGTATTTT; d_gene: NA; v_gene: TRBV4-3; abundance: NA; j_gene: TRBJ2-3
CDR3aa: CAIGPGLAGAHTGELFF; CDR3nt: TGTGCCATCGGTCCGGGACTAGCGGGGGCCCACACCGGGGAGCTGTTTTTT; d_gene: TRBD2; v_gene: TRBV10-3; abundance: NA; j_gene: TRBJ2-2
CDR3aa: CASSLRLAGNTGELFF; CDR3nt: TGTGCCAGCAGCTTAAGACTAGCGGGGAACACCGGGGAGCTGTTTTTT; d_gene: TRBD2; v_gene: TRBV7-2; abundance: NA; j_gene: TRBJ2-2
CDR3aa: CASEVGGTEAFF; CDR3nt: TGTGCCAGCGAGGTAGGGGGCACTGAAGCTTTCTTT; d_gene: NA; v_gene: TRBV28; abundance: NA; j_gene: TRBJ1-1
CDR3aa: CASRLPGQGAMEQYF; CDR3nt: TGTGCCAGCAGACTTCCGGGACAGGGGGCGATGGAGCAGTACTTC; d_gene: TRBD1; v_gene: TRBV5-8; abundance: NA; j_gene: TRBJ2-7
CDR3aa: CASSTQIGQGIGYTF; CDR3nt: TGTGCCAGCAGCACCCAGATTGGACAGGGGATTGGCTACACCTTC; d_gene: TRBD1; v_gene: TRBV7-2; abundance: NA; j_gene: TRBJ1-2
CDR3aa: CASSGNIISSYEQYF; CDR3nt: TGTGCCAGCAGTGGAAATATCATTAGCTCCTACGAGCAGTACTTC; d_gene: NA; v_gene: TRBV2; abundance: NA; j_gene: TRBJ2-7
CDR3aa: CASSYSSRGIGSPLHF; CDR3nt: TGTGCCAGCAGTTACTCGAGTAGGGGGATAGGTTCACCCCTCCACTTT; d_gene: NA; v_gene: TRBV6-5; abundance: once; j_gene: TRBJ1-6
CDR3aa: CSVKDSYEQYF; CDR3nt: TGCAGCGTTAAGGACAGCTACGAGCAGTACTTC; d_gene: NA; v_gene: TRBV29-1; abundance: NA; j_gene: TRBJ2-7
CDR3aa: CASSHQTGLGYNEQFF; CDR3nt: TGTGCCAGCAGCCACCAGACAGGCCTGGGCTACAATGAGCAGTTCTTC; d_gene: NA; v_gene: TRBV11-1; abundance: few; j_gene: TRBJ2-1
CDR3aa: CASSKDRDSYNEQFF; CDR3nt: TGTGCCAGCAGCAAGGACAGGGATTCCTACAATGAGCAGTTCTTC; d_gene: TRBD1; v_gene: TRBV7-2; abundance: NA; j_gene: TRBJ2-1
CDR3aa: CASSLSRGGPGNEQFF; CDR3nt: TGTGCCAGCAGCTTATCTCGGGGGGGGCCGGGCAATGAGCAGTTCTTC; d_gene: TRBD2; v_gene: TRBV7-2; abundance: NA; j_gene: TRBJ2-1
CDR3aa: CASSLLTGVSPLHF; CDR3nt: TGTGCCAGCAGCTTACTGACAGGGGTTTCACCCCTCCACTTT; d_gene: TRBD1; v_gene: TRBV5-6; abundance: NA; j_gene: TRBJ1-6
CDR3aa: CAWTLQRASTDTQYF; CDR3nt: TGTGCCTGGACCCTTCAGCGGGCTAGCACAGATACGCAGTATTTT; d_gene: NA; v_gene: TRBV30; abundance: NA; j_gene: TRBJ2-3
CDR3aa: CASSLLAGHFSYNEQFF; CDR3nt: TGTGCCAGCAGTTTATTGGCGGGGCACTTTTCCTACAATGAGCAGTTCTTC; d_gene: NA; v_gene: TRBV27; abundance: NA; j_gene: TRBJ2-1
CDR3aa: CASSAGGTANYGYTF; CDR3nt: TGTGCCAGCAGTGCTGGTGGGACAGCTAACTATGGCTACACCTTC; d_gene: TRBD1; v_gene: TRBV6-1; abundance: NA; j_gene: TRBJ1-2
CDR3aa: CAWCPRGGEQYF; CDR3nt: TGTGCCTGGTGCCCCCGGGGGGGTGAGCAGTACTTC; d_gene: TRBD2; v_gene: TRBV30; abundance: NA; j_gene: TRBJ2-7
CDR3aa: CASSVSSDTQYF; CDR3nt: TGTGCCAGCAGCGTTAGCTCTGATACGCAGTATTTT; d_gene: NA; v_gene: TRBV9; abundance: NA; j_gene: TRBJ2-3
CDR3aa: CAWGTVIYGYTF; CDR3nt: TGTGCCTGGGGGACTGTCATCTATGGCTACACCTTC; d_gene: NA; v_gene: TRBV30; abundance: NA; j_gene: TRBJ1-2
CDR3aa: CASSLGREYGNTIYF; CDR3nt: TGTGCCAGCAGCTTAGGCCGGGAGTACGGAAACACCATATATTTT; d_gene: NA; v_gene: TRBV7-9; abundance: NA; j_gene: TRBJ1-3
CDR3aa: CASSLGADIHYGYTF; CDR3nt: TGTGCCAGCAGCTTAGGGGCAGATATCCACTATGGCTACACCTTC; d_gene: NA; v_gene: TRBV5-4; abundance: NA; j_gene: TRBJ1-2
CDR3aa: CASSLEAGKYEQYF; CDR3nt: TGTGCCAGCAGCTTAGAGGCAGGGAAGTACGAGCAGTACTTC; d_gene: NA; v_gene: TRBV7-2; abundance: NA; j_gene: TRBJ2-7